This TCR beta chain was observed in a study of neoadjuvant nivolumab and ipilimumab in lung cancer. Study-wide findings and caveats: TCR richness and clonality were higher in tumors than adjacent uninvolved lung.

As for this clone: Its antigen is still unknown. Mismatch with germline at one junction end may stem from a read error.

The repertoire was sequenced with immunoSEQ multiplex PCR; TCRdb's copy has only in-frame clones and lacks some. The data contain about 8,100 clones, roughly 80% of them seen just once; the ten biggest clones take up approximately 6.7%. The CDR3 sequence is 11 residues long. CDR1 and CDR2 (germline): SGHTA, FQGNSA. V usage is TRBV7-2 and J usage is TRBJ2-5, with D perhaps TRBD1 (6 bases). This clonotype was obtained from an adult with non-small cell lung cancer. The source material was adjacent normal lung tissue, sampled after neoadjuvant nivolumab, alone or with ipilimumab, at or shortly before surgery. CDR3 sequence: CASSLATGLDF. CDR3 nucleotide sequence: TGTGCCAGCAGCTTAGCGACAGGCCTGGACTTC.